A selection of T cell receptor beta chains follows, all from one sample in a study of T cell repertoires in MIS-A myocarditis. Assay: immunoSEQ multiplex PCR; the TCRdb copy retains only in-frame clones and omits some. This sample has 11,000 or so clones, with 83% found just once. The sequenced sample was right ventricle heart tissue obtained at autopsy. These TCRs come from a man younger than 35 with fulminant myocarditis from multisystem inflammatory syndrome in adults (MIS-A) after COVID-19. CDR3s include the opening cysteine and the closing phenylalanine or tryptophan. D genes are given only for firm matches. Size tells how often a clone was seen (once, few, many) or the class of an expanded clone, and some rows leave it out.

>TRBJ1-2|TRBV28|-|-
TGTGCCAGCACGCGGCAGAGCTATGGCTACACCTTC
CASTRQSYGYTF
>TRBJ2-1|TRBV3-1/TRBV3-2|TRBD2|-
TGTGCCAGCAGCCCTAGCGGGACCGAGCAGTTCTTC
CASSPSGTEQFF
>TRBJ2-1|TRBV4-1|-|few
TGCGCCAGCAGCCAAGATTATCCGGGATTCAGTACGGATGAGCAGTTCTTC
CASSQDYPGFSTDEQFF
>TRBJ1-1|TRBV10-3|-|-
TGTGCCTCATCTGAGGGAAGGTCTGAAGCTTTCTTT
CASSEGRSEAFF
>TRBJ1-5|TRBV7-2|-|-
TGTGCCAGCAGCACAGAAGTCCGCGATCAGCCCCAGCATTTT
CASSTEVRDQPQHF
>TRBJ2-7|TRBV9|-|-
TGTGCCAGCAGCGAACCCGGGACCTCGCCGGGGGAGCAGTACTTC
CASSEPGTSPGEQYF
>TRBJ1-5|TRBV6-2/TRBV6-3|TRBD1|-
TGTGCCAGCAGTGGAAAAGGGGGCAGTAGCAATCAGCCCCAGCATTTT
CASSGKGGSSNQPQHF
>TRBJ2-7|TRBV27|-|-
TGTGCCAGCAGTTTATCTGGAATGTGGTCCTACGAGCAGTACTTC
CASSLSGMWSYEQYF
>TRBJ2-7|TRBV11-3|-|-
TGTGCCAGCAGCCTCACAGGACCCGGGAGCGAGCAGTACTTC
CASSLTGPGSEQYF
>TRBJ2-7|TRBV9|-|-
TGTGCCAGCAGCGTTGGGTTTTTAGCCTACGAGCAGTACTTC
CASSVGFLAYEQYF
>TRBJ1-6|TRBV25-1|-|few
TGTGCCAGCAGTGATGTGGTGGGACTGCGAAATTCACCCCTCCACTTT
CASSDVVGLRNSPLHF
>TRBJ1-4|TRBV7-9|-|-
TGTGCCAGCAGCACAGGGCTGCGGGAAAAACTGTTTTTT
CASSTGLREKLFF